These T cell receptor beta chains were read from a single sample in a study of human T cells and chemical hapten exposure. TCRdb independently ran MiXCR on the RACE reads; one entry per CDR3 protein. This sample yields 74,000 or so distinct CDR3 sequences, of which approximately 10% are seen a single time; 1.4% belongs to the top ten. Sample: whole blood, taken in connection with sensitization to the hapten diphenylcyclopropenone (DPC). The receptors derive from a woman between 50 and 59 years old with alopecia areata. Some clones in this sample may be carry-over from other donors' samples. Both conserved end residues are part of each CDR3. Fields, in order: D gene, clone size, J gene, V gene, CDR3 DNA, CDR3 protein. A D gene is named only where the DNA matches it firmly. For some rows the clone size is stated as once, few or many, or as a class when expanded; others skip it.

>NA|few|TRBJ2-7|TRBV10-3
TGTGCCATCAGTGAGGGGGCCTCCTACGAGCAGTACTTC
CAISEGASYEQYF
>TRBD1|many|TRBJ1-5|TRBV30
TGTGCCTGGAGTTTGGGAGGGGGCCGTCAGCCCCAGCATTTT
CAWSLGGGRQPQHF
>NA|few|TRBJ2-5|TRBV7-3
TGTGCCAGCAGCTTGTCCCCAGGGGGGCAAGAGACCCAGTACTTC
CASSLSPGGQETQYF
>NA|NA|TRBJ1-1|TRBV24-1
TGTGCCACCGGGGTCAACACTGAAGCTTTCTTT
CATGVNTEAFF
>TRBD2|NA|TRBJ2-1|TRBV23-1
TGCGCCGTGGGACTAGCGGGTTACAATGAGCAGTTCTTC
CAVGLAGYNEQFF
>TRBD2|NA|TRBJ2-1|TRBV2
TGTGCCAGCAATAAGGGACTAGGCCCCTACAATGAGCAGTTCTTC
CASNKGLGPYNEQFF
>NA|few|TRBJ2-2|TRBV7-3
TGTGCCAGCAGCTTAACACCAGGCCCCGATGGCACCGGGGAGCTGTTTTTT
CASSLTPGPDGTGELFF
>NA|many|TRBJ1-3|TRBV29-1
TGCAGCGTTGGGTTCGCAGGGTCCGGAAACACCATATATTTT
CSVGFAGSGNTIYF
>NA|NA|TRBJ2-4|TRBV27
TGTGCCAGTTCAGGCAGGGCGACGTCGAACATTCAGTACTTC
CASSGRATSNIQYF
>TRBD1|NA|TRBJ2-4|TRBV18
TGTGCCAGCTCACCGGGCACAGGGGGCAGAAACATTCAGTACTTC
CASSPGTGGRNIQYF
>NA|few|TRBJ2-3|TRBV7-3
TGTGCCAGCAGCCCCCTAGCCGCTAGCACAGATACGCAGTATTTT
CASSPLAASTDTQYF
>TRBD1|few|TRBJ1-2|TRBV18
TGTGCCAGCTCACAGGACAGGGCCTATGGCTACACCTTC
CASSQDRAYGYTF
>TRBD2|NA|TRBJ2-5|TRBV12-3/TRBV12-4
TGTGCCAGCAGTCATCCGGGACTAGCGGAGACCCAGTACTTC
CASSHPGLAETQYF
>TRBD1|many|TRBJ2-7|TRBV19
TGTGCCAGTAGTGTTGGGACAGGGCCCTACGAGCAGTACTTC
CASSVGTGPYEQYF
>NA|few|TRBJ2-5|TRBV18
TGTGCCAGCTCCCCAACAGGGCAGGAGACCCAGTACTTC
CASSPTGQETQYF
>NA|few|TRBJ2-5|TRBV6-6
TGTGCCAGCACCCGGGCAGCTGGACCCTTCCAAGAGACCCAGTACTTC
CASTRAAGPFQETQYF
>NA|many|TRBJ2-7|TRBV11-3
TGTGCCAGCAGCGCTGGGGGTTCCTACGAGCAGTACTTC
CASSAGGSYEQYF
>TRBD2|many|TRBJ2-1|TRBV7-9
TGTGCCAGCAGTGTAGCTAGCGGAGGGAACGAGCAGTTCTTC
CASSVASGGNEQFF
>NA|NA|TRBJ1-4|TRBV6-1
TGTGCCAGCAGTGAAGCGCTTGAGAGATCTAATGAAAAACTGTTTTTT
CASSEALERSNEKLFF
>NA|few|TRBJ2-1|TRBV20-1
TGCAGTGCTTCGCACCCCACTGAGCAGTTCTTC
CSASHPTEQFF
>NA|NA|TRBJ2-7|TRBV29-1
TGCAGCTTTGCGACGCTGTACGAGCAGTACTTC
CSFATLYEQYF
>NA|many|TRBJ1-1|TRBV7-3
TGTGCCAGCAGCTTGTACAGTCGGGCTTTCTTT
CASSLYSRAFF
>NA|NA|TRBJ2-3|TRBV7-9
TGTGCCAGCAGCCCCCGAGGGGTACCAGATACGCAGTATTTT
CASSPRGVPDTQYF
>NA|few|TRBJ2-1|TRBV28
TGTGCCAGCAGTTCAGTCTACAATGAGCAGTTCTTC
CASSSVYNEQFF
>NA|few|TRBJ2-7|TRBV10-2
TGCGCCAGCAGTGACGGTGGAACAGGGTCCTACGAGCAGTACTTC
CASSDGGTGSYEQYF
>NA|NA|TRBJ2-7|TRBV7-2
TGTGCCAGCAGCTTGTCTAGTCCCTACGAGCAGTACTTC
CASSLSSPYEQYF
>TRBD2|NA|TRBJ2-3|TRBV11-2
TGTGCCAGCAGCTTTTCCGCTAGCGGGAGTACGCAGTATTTT
CASSFSASGSTQYF
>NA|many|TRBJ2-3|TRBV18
TGTGCCAGCTCACCCCCACGCGGAGGGTCGCAGTATTTT
CASSPPRGGSQYF
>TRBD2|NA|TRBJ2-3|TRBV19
TGTGCCAGTAGTAGACAGACTAGCGGGAACACAGATACGCAGTATTTT
CASSRQTSGNTDTQYF
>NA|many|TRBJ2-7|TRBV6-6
TGTGCCAGCAGGCCGGGCAGCCTCGAGCAGTACTTC
CASRPGSLEQYF
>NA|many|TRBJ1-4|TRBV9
TGTGCCAGCAGCGTAGGGCCAGGGACAAATGAAAAACTGTTTTTT
CASSVGPGTNEKLFF
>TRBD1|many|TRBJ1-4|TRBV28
TGTGCCAGCAGTGTACCCAAGGGGGCTAGTGAAAAACTGTTTTTT
CASSVPKGASEKLFF
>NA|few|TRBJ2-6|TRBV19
TGTGCCAGTAGTGAGGCTGGGGCCAACGTCCTGACTTTC
CASSEAGANVLTF
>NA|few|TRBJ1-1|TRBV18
TGTGCCAGCTCACCGGACCAGGGCATTGGCACTGAAGCTTTCTTT
CASSPDQGIGTEAFF
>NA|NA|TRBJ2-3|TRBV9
TGTGCCAGCAGCGTAGTTTCCGGGACAGATACGCAGTATTTT
CASSVVSGTDTQYF
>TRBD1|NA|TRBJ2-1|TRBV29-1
TGCAGCGTTACCGGGACAGGGCGCATCAATGAGCAGTTCTTC
CSVTGTGRINEQFF
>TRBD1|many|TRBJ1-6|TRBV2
TGTGCCAGCACGTTCAGGACAGGGAATTCACCCCTCCACTTT
CASTFRTGNSPLHF
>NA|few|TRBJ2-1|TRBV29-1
TGCAGCGTTGGGCGGACTAGGGGGAATGAGCAGTTCTTC
CSVGRTRGNEQFF
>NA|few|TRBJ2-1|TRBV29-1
TGCAGCGTTGAGGGGGCGGGGGCCCCGATCTTC
CSVEGAGAPIF
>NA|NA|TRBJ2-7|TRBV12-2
TGTGCAAGTCGCTTAGCAGGGACAGCCCGGGACGAGCAGTACTTC
CASRLAGTARDEQYF
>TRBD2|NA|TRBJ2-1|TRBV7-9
TGTGCCAGCAGCTTGGGACTAGCGGCTAATGAGCAGTTCTTC
CASSLGLAANEQFF
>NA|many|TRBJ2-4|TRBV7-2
TGTGCCAGCAGCGCGATAAACATTCAGTACTTC
CASSAINIQYF
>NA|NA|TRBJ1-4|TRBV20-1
TGCAGTCAAGAGGGACTAGGGAATGAAAAACTGTTTTTT
CSQEGLGNEKLFF
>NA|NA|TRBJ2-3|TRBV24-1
TGTGCCACCAGTGACGGGTGGGCAGATACGCAGTATTTT
CATSDGWADTQYF
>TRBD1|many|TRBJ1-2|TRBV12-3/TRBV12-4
TGTGCCAGCAGTTGGACAGGGGTTGGCTACACCTTC
CASSWTGVGYTF
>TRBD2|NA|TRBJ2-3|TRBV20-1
TGCAGTGCTACCCGGGTAGCGGGAGTTGGCACAGATACGCAGTATTTT
CSATRVAGVGTDTQYF
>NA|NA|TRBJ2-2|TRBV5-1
TGCGCCAGCAGCTTGTTCCCCGGGGAGCTGTTTTTT
CASSLFPGELFF
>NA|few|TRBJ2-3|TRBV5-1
TGCGCCAGCAGCGGAGGGAGCGGGAGCACAGATACGCAGTATTTT
CASSGGSGSTDTQYF
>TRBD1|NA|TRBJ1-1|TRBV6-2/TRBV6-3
TGTGCCAGCAGTTACCAGACAGGGAGCACTGAAGCTTTCTTT
CASSYQTGSTEAFF
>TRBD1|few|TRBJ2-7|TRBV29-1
TGCAGCGTTGTACAGGGGGCGGACGAGCAGTACTTC
CSVVQGADEQYF
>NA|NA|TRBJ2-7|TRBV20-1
TGCAGTGCTAGAAAGGCGGGATTTTACGAGCAGTACTTC
CSARKAGFYEQYF
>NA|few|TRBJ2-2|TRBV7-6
TGTGCCAGCAGTCGAACAGGGTCCACCGGGGAGCTGTTTTTT
CASSRTGSTGELFF
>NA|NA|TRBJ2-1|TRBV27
TGTGCCAGCCGGAGGGGGAGCGCCTACAATGAGCAGTTCTTC
CASRRGSAYNEQFF